The following is a TCR beta chain sequence with its context. The antigen is not known. The sample comes from a study of blood T cells in healthy people across ages. Whole-study findings and limits: Naive and antigen-experienced cells were not separated, limiting conclusive comparison. Per million T cells, the diversity of TCR beta decreased roughly linearly as age advanced.

Combining a sample-barcoded 5' primer with a J-beta primer mix, a second PCR ran for 7 to 11 cycles. Each of the samples gave a minimum of 2.5 million paired-end reads that contained CDR3. TCRdb called the 5' RACE reads again in MiXCR, with one record for every CDR3 protein. The data show 2 million or so distinct CDR3 sequences, roughly 50% seen once. CDR1 MNHEY and CDR2 SVGAGI come from the germline V gene. The J segment lost 5 bases and the V segment lost 6 bases, leaving 10 bases of the junction unmatched. This CDR3 is 16 amino acids long. The source is a woman between 35 and 50 years old in good health. The chain joins TRBV6-5 to TRBJ2-1; 10 nucleotides line up with TRBD2. The sample comprised blood. The CDR3 sequence: CASRPTSGATNNEQFF. Written as DNA, the CDR3 is TGTGCCAGCAGACCTACTAGCGGGGCCACGAACAATGAGCAGTTCTTC.